A selection of T cell receptor beta chains follows, all from one sample in a study of CD8+CD57+ T cells in acquired aplastic anemia. MiXCR, applied by TCRdb to the reads, yields one record per CDR3 protein. The table lists roughly 150,000 distinct CDR3 sequences, approximately 43% of them singletons. Sequencing used sorted CD4+, CD8+, or CD8+CD57+ T cells (not recorded which) from PBMCs. These TCRs come from a human donor in good health. Each CDR3 is given with its conserved first and last residue. D genes are given only for firm matches. The listing skips clone size in some rows; elsewhere it reads once, few, many or a size class.

J gene: TRBJ2-7
clone size: -
D gene: -
V gene: TRBV7-8
CDR3 protein: CASSLGQTTSEQYF
CDR3 DNA: TGTGCCAGCAGCTTAGGACAGACCACGAGCGAGCAGTACTTC

J gene: TRBJ2-1
clone size: many
D gene: TRBD2
V gene: TRBV9
CDR3 protein: CASARTSGGAIEQFF
CDR3 DNA: TGTGCCAGCGCTAGGACTAGCGGGGGGGCCATTGAGCAGTTCTTC

J gene: TRBJ2-2
clone size: few
D gene: -
V gene: TRBV6-2/TRBV6-3
CDR3 protein: CASSYLGLTNTGELFF
CDR3 DNA: TGTGCCAGCAGTTATCTGGGACTCACGAACACCGGGGAGCTGTTTTTT

J gene: TRBJ2-2
clone size: many
D gene: -
V gene: TRBV7-8
CDR3 protein: CADRPMNTGELFF
CDR3 DNA: TGTGCCGACCGCCCGATGAACACCGGGGAGCTGTTTTTT

J gene: TRBJ2-6
clone size: -
D gene: -
V gene: TRBV4-2
CDR3 protein: CASSSGVSPGANVLTF
CDR3 DNA: TGTGCCAGCAGTTCAGGGGTCTCGCCTGGGGCCAACGTCCTGACTTTC

J gene: TRBJ2-7
clone size: -
D gene: TRBD1
V gene: TRBV7-2
CDR3 protein: CASSEDRGQYF
CDR3 DNA: TGTGCCAGCAGCGAAGACAGGGGGCAGTACTTC

J gene: TRBJ1-5
clone size: many
D gene: -
V gene: TRBV5-6
CDR3 protein: CASSWQQSNQPQHF
CDR3 DNA: TGTGCCAGCAGCTGGCAACAGAGTAATCAGCCCCAGCATTTT

J gene: TRBJ2-7
clone size: many
D gene: -
V gene: TRBV29-1
CDR3 protein: CSVEDVGGRILNEQYF
CDR3 DNA: TGCAGCGTTGAAGATGTTGGGGGGCGAATTCTGAACGAGCAGTACTTC

J gene: TRBJ2-5
clone size: many
D gene: -
V gene: TRBV5-8
CDR3 protein: CASSEGTETQYF
CDR3 DNA: TGTGCCAGCAGTGAGGGTACGGAGACCCAGTACTTC

J gene: TRBJ2-1
clone size: -
D gene: TRBD2
V gene: TRBV24-1
CDR3 protein: CATSDPWVAGYNEQFF
CDR3 DNA: TGTGCCACCAGTGATCCCTGGGTAGCGGGATACAATGAGCAGTTCTTC

J gene: TRBJ1-2
clone size: few
D gene: -
V gene: TRBV19
CDR3 protein: CASSMAYGYTF
CDR3 DNA: TGTGCCAGTAGTATGGCCTATGGCTACACCTTC

J gene: TRBJ1-5
clone size: -
D gene: -
V gene: TRBV6-2/TRBV6-3
CDR3 protein: CASSYWGLGGNQPQHF
CDR3 DNA: TGTGCCAGCAGTTACTGGGGCCTTGGTGGCAATCAGCCCCAGCATTTT

J gene: TRBJ2-1
clone size: many
D gene: TRBD2
V gene: TRBV2
CDR3 protein: CASTSAGGSSYNEQFF
CDR3 DNA: TGTGCCAGCACCTCCGCAGGCGGGAGCTCCTACAATGAGCAGTTCTTC

J gene: TRBJ2-7
clone size: -
D gene: -
V gene: TRBV19
CDR3 protein: CASSIDLRLGYEQYF
CDR3 DNA: TGTGCCAGTAGTATAGATCTGAGACTGGGCTACGAGCAGTACTTC

J gene: TRBJ1-5
clone size: many
D gene: TRBD1
V gene: TRBV7-3
CDR3 protein: CASSLTAGGPAPQHF
CDR3 DNA: TGTGCCAGCAGCTTAACGGCAGGGGGGCCCGCTCCCCAGCATTTT

J gene: TRBJ1-6
clone size: -
D gene: -
V gene: TRBV11-2
CDR3 protein: CASSLEAGLGNSPLHF
CDR3 DNA: TGTGCCAGCAGCTTAGAGGCAGGGCTCGGTAATTCACCCCTCCACTTT

J gene: TRBJ2-7
clone size: many
D gene: -
V gene: TRBV6-2/TRBV6-3
CDR3 protein: CASQFLYEQYF
CDR3 DNA: TGTGCCAGCCAATTTCTCTACGAGCAGTACTTC

J gene: TRBJ2-1
clone size: few
D gene: TRBD1
V gene: TRBV11-3
CDR3 protein: CASSSGQRNNEQFF
CDR3 DNA: TGTGCCAGCAGTTCGGGACAGAGAAACAATGAGCAGTTCTTC

J gene: TRBJ1-3
clone size: -
D gene: -
V gene: TRBV10-3
CDR3 protein: CAIRGTSNTIYF
CDR3 DNA: TGTGCCATCAGGGGGACCTCAAACACCATATATTTT

J gene: TRBJ1-1
clone size: -
D gene: -
V gene: TRBV20-1
CDR3 protein: CSAINTNTEAFF
CDR3 DNA: TGCAGTGCTATCAATACGAACACTGAAGCTTTCTTT

J gene: TRBJ2-2
clone size: -
D gene: TRBD2
V gene: TRBV5-1
CDR3 protein: CASSLDRLAYTGELFF
CDR3 DNA: TGCGCCAGCAGCTTGGATAGACTAGCGTACACCGGGGAGCTGTTTTTT

J gene: TRBJ1-5
clone size: -
D gene: TRBD1
V gene: TRBV3-1
CDR3 protein: CASSQVSPGQGDQPQHF
CDR3 DNA: TGTGCCAGCAGCCAAGTGTCACCGGGACAGGGTGATCAGCCCCAGCATTTT

J gene: TRBJ2-7
clone size: -
D gene: -
V gene: TRBV14
CDR3 protein: CASSQDGYEQYF
CDR3 DNA: TGTGCCAGCAGCCAAGACGGGTACGAGCAGTACTTC

J gene: TRBJ1-5
clone size: many
D gene: TRBD1
V gene: TRBV5-1
CDR3 protein: CASSFGQGGEPQHF
CDR3 DNA: TGCGCCAGCAGCTTCGGACAGGGTGGGGAGCCCCAGCATTTT

J gene: TRBJ1-1
clone size: many
D gene: TRBD1
V gene: TRBV12-3/TRBV12-4
CDR3 protein: CASTNPGGRGPTEAFF
CDR3 DNA: TGTGCCAGCACCAACCCCGGTGGGAGGGGGCCAACTGAAGCTTTCTTT

J gene: TRBJ1-2
clone size: many
D gene: -
V gene: TRBV5-6
CDR3 protein: CASGDGIYGYTF
CDR3 DNA: TGTGCCAGCGGGGACGGGATCTATGGCTACACCTTC

J gene: TRBJ2-7
clone size: many
D gene: -
V gene: TRBV4-3
CDR3 protein: CASSPRQYYEQYF
CDR3 DNA: TGCGCCAGCAGCCCTCGACAGTACTACGAGCAGTACTTC

J gene: TRBJ2-5
clone size: few
D gene: TRBD1
V gene: TRBV6-1
CDR3 protein: CASSGAFRFGSNRGQGETQYF
CDR3 DNA: TGTGCCAGCAGTGGGGCCTTTCGATTTGGATCTAACAGGGGGCAGGGGGAGACCCAGTACTTC